Included here is one TCR beta chain sequence, with context. Its antigen is still unknown. Per-nucleotide qualities are absent, and no much larger clonotype sits a single base away. TCRbeta CDR3 regions were amplified from genomic DNA by means of the immunoSEQ Assay, a bias-controlled multiplex PCR. The study's own analysis went as follows. Nucleated cell counts per sample were estimated from amplification of reference gene primers within the assay. To quantify the absolute abundance of each unique TCRbeta CDR3 rearrangement, sequence reads were collapsed and filtered. For each sample, productive Simpson clonality was calculated by taking the square root of Simpson's diversity index across productive rearrangements. Not all clones reach the TCRdb copy of this immuneACCESS table, which keeps in-frame sequences only. Checked studies attribute under half of the gap to unresolved V genes and leave the rest unexplained. The DNA gave D and trimming, while V, J and clone size come from that table. For this sample the table gives roughly 250,000 clones, of which around 85% were detected only once. The ten largest make up under 4.5% of the sample.

Whole blood was collected in K2EDTA tubes by collaborating institutions according to the institutions' own protocols. For TCRbeta analysis, collaborator samples were shipped as frozen whole blood, as isolated PBMCs, or as DNA extracted from either sample type. The data derive from a study of blood T cell repertoires in COVID-19 (TCRdb year 2020). At the level of the whole study: Collaborator samples came from the United States, Italy and Spain and covered acute and convalescent phases of COVID-19. The prospective study material was composed of cDNA or gDNA derived from T cells, B-cell-depleted T cells, or PBMCs. Where available, HLA class I and class II types were obtained from metadata supplied by the sample provider rather than from assay-based typing. Nearly every sample came with metadata listing a de-identified subject ID, COVID-19 status, age in years and sex. Deeply sampled blood TCRbeta repertoires from subjects exposed to, actively infected with, or recovered from COVID-19 were included in the dataset. The samples were drawn from two sources: the first 160 participants of the ongoing ImmuneRACE study, and fewer than 1,500 subjects contributed by 6 global collaborators. A freely available public database, intended as a resource for researchers studying the immune response to SARS-CoV-2, is where the repertoires were released. What the study reported, not specific to this receptor: The quantity of clinical and demographic metadata differed by source and by participant and was supplied without curation.

V is pared back by 0 bases and J by 3 bases, with 21 bases lying between the germline termini. Spanning cysteine to phenylalanine, the CDR3 consists of 20 amino acids. Here the CDR3 DNA is all that survives: 60 bases in frame from base 1. Taken from the germline V gene (reference sequence), the CDR1 and CDR2 loops are LGHDT and YNNKEL. The chain employs TRBV3-1 (or the pseudogene TRBV3-2) and TRBJ1-6; tentative D gene TRBD1, with 6 bases matching. Sequencing was performed on peripheral blood. The sequence was obtained from a middle-aged woman with active or convalescent COVID-19. The CDR3 has the sequence CASSQEKLRTGLGYNSPLHF. The base sequence is TGTGCCAGCAGCCAAGAAAAATTGAGAACAGGGTTAGGCTATAATTCACCCCTCCACTTT.